Listed below are T cell receptor beta chains from one sample, sequenced in a study of tumor-infiltrating lymphocytes in primary liver carcinoma. TCRdb re-derived calls from the multiplex PCR reads in MiXCR, one entry per CDR3 protein. The sample carries about 190,000 distinct CDR3 sequences, approximately 86% recorded once. The sequenced sample was tumor tissue from primary liver carcinoma. Receptors were obtained from a middle-aged man with primary liver carcinoma and hepatitis B virus infection. Each CDR3 is given with its conserved first and last residue. Fields, in order: D gene, clone size, J gene, V gene, CDR3 DNA, CDR3 protein. A D gene is named only where the DNA matches it firmly. Clone size is shown for a subset of rows, as once, few, many or a class of expanded clone.

. | . | TRBJ2-7 | TRBV6-1 | TGTGCCAGCCAACGGCCAGGGGTCCCCTACGGGCAGTACTTC | CASQRPGVPYGQYF
TRBD2 | . | TRBJ2-2 | TRBV6-5 | TGTGCCACTTACTCCGGACTAGTTACCGACGAGCTGTTCTTT | CATYSGLVTDELFF
. | . | TRBJ1-2 | TRBV4-3 | TGCGCTAGCAGGCAAGATACGCGGGGGCCTCATGGCTACACCTTC | CASRQDTRGPHGYTF
. | . | TRBJ1-1 | TRBV28 | TGTGCCAGCAATCGGGGGGGGAGCATGAACACTGAAGCTTTATTT | CASNRGGSMNTEALF
. | . | TRBJ2-1 | TRBV29-1 | TGTAGCGTTGAAGGCATCGGGGTTGTAAGGTTCTTC | CSVEGIGVVRFF
TRBD2 | . | TRBJ2-3 | TRBV11-3 | TGTGCCAGCAGCCCTGGGGGGGGTGGCATAGATACGCACTATTTT | CASSPGGGGIDTHYF
TRBD2 | . | TRBJ2-7 | TRBV6-6 | TGTGCGAACAGCTCGACTAGCGGGAGCTCCTACGAGCAGTACTTC | CANSSTSGSSYEQYF
TRBD2 | . | TRBJ2-3 | TRBV6-2/TRBV6-3 | TGTGCCAGCAGTCACCTAGCGGGAGGGACGACAGATAGGCAGTATTTT | CASSHLAGGTTDRQYF
TRBD1 | once | TRBJ1-3 | TRBV6-6 | TGTGCCAGCAGTTACGGGACAGGGGCTGGAAGCACCATATATTTT | CASSYGTGAGSTIYF
TRBD1 | . | TRBJ2-5 | TRBV29-1 | TGCAGCGTGTGTGGGACAGGTGAGACCCAGTACTTC | CSVCGTGETQYF
TRBD1 | . | TRBJ1-4 | TRBV12-3/TRBV12-4 | TGTACCAGCAGTCGACAGGGGAGAGGTGAAAAACTGTTTTTT | CTSSRQGRGEKLFF
. | . | TRBJ2-5 | TRBV12-3/TRBV12-4 | TGTGCCAGCATTCCCGCCGTGATTGAAGAGACCCAGTACTTC | CASIPAVIEETQYF
TRBD2 | . | TRBJ2-7 | TRBV7-9 | TGTGCCAACAGCCCTCGTCCGACTAGCGGGAGAACGGCCTACGAGCAGTACTTC | CANSPRPTSGRTAYEQYF
. | many | TRBJ2-1 | TRBV5-4 | TGTGCCAGCAGCCAGATCTCTGCGAATGAGCAGTTCTTC | CASSQISANEQFF
. | . | TRBJ2-2 | TRBV7-2 | TGTGCCAGCAGCTCCACTGGTACAGCCGCCGGGGAGCCGTTTTTT | CASSSTGTAAGEPFF
TRBD2 | . | TRBJ2-2 | TRBV29-1 | TGCAGTGTTGGGACTAACGAGGCGAACATCGGGGAGCTGTTTTTT | CSVGTNEANIGELFF
. | . | TRBJ1-2 | TRBV4-3 | TGCGCCAGCAGCCAAGACTGGCCTGGGCCTGGCTACATCTTC | CASSQDWPGPGYIF
. | many | TRBJ1-1 | TRBV4-2 | TGTGCCAGCAGCCGGGGGGTAGAGAACACTGAAGCTTTCTTT | CASSRGVENTEAFF
. | . | TRBJ2-1 | TRBV11-2 | TGTGCCAGCAGCTTAGATCCTAGGAATGTGCAGTTCTTC | CASSLDPRNVQFF
TRBD1 | few | TRBJ2-5 | TRBV5-1 | TGCGCCAGCAGCTCGATGGACAGGGCACGGGAGACCCAGTACTTC | CASSSMDRARETQYF
. | . | TRBJ2-7 | TRBV11-2 | TGTGCCGACAGTCCCGGGGTCTACGAACAGTACTTC | CADSPGVYEQYF
. | . | TRBJ1-3 | TRBV28 | TGTGCCGGCGTCAGAAAGGACACCATATGTTTT | CAGVRKDTICF
TRBD1 | . | TRBJ2-3 | TRBV10-3 | TGTGCCATCAGTGCTGGCAGGGGGCGCACAGATACACATTATTTT | CAISAGRGRTDTHYF
. | . | TRBJ2-2 | TRBV29-1 | TGCAGCACCAAGGGGAACGGGGAGCTGTTGTTC | CSTKGNGELLF
TRBD2 | few | TRBJ2-3 | TRBV5-1 | TGCGCCAGCAGGGGAGTAGCGGGGACTCCGGCGTTGACAGATACGCAGTATTTT | CASRGVAGTPALTDTQYF
. | . | TRBJ2-3 | TRBV6-5 | TGTGCCAGCAACCCAGGACAAGGGGTAACAGATGCGCAGTATTTT | CASNPGQGVTDAQYF
. | . | TRBJ2-5 | TRBV6-1 | TGTGCCAGCAGTGAAGAGGGACAACGGTACTACTTC | CASSEEGQRYYF
. | . | TRBJ2-5 | TRBV6-2/TRBV6-3 | TGTGCCAGCAGTCAATCGATGGCAGCGGGCGAAGTTACCCAGTACTTC | CASSQSMAAGEVTQYF